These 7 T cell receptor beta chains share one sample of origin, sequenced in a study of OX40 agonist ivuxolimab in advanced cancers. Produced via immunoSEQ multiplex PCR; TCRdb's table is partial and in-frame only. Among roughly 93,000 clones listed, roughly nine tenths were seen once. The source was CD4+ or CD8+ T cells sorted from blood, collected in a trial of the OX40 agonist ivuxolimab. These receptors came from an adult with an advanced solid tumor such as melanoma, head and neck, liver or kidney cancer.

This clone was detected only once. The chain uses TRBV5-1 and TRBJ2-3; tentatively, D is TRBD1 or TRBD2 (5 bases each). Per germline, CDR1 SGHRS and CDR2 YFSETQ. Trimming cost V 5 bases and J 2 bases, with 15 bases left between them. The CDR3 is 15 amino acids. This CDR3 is CASRAGTGATDTQYF. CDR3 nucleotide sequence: TGCGCCAGCAGAGCCGGGACCGGGGCCACAGATACGCAGTATTTT.

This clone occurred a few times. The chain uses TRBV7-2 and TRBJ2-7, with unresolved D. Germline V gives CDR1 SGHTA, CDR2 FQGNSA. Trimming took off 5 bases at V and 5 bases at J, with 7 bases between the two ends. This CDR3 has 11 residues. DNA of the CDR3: TGTGCCAGCAGCCCCCTTAACGAGCAGTACTTC. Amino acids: CASSPLNEQYF.

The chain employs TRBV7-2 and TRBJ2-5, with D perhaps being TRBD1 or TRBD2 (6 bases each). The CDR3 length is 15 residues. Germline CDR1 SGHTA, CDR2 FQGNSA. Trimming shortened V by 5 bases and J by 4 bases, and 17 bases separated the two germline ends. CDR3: CASSPIGGAGETQYF. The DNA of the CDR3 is TGTGCCAGCAGCCCAATCGGGGGCGCCGGAGAGACCCAGTACTTC.

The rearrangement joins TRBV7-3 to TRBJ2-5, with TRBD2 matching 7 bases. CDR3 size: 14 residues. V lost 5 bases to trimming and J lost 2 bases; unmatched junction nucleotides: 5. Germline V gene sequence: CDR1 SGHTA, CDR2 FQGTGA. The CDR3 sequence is CASSLTGGQETQYF. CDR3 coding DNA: TGTGCCAGCAGCCTTACCGGGGGGCAAGAGACCCAGTACTTC. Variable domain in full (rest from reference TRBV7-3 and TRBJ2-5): GAGVSQTPSNKVTEKGKYVELRCDPISGHTALYWYRQSLGQGPEFLIYFQGTGAADDSGLPNDRFFAVRPEGSVSTLKIQRTERGDSAVYLCASSLTGGQETQYFGPGTRLLVL.

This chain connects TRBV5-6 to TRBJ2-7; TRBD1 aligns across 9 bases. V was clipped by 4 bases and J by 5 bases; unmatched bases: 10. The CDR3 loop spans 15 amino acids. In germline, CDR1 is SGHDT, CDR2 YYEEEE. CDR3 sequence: CASSQGGDRVHEQYF. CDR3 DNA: TGTGCCAGCAGCCAAGGCGGGGACAGGGTACACGAGCAGTACTTC.

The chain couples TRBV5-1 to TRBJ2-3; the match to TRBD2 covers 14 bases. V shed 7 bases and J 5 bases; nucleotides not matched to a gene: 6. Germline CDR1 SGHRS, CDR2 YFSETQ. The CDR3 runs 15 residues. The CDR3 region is CASEGLAGVQDTQYF. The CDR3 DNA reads TGCGCCAGCGAGGGACTAGCGGGAGTTCAAGATACGCAGTATTTT.

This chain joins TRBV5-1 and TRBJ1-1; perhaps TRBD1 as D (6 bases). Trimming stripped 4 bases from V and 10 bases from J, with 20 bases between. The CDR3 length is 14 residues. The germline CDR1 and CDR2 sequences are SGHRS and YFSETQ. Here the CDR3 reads CASSPTQGRSGAFF. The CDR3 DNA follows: TGCGCCAGCAGCCCAACTCAGGGGCGCAGTGGAGCTTTCTTT.